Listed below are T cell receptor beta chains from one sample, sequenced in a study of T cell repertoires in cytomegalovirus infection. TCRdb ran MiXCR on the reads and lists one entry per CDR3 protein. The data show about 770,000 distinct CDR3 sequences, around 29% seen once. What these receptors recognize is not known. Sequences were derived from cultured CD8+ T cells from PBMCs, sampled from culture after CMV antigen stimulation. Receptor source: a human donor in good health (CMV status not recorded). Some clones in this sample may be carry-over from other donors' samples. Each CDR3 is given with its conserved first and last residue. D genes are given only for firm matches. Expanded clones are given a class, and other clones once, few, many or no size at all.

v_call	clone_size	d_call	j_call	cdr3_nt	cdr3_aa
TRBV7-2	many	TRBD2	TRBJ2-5	TGTGCCAGCAGCCTACTAGCGGGGGCCTTACAAGAGACCCAGTACTTC	CASSLLAGALQETQYF
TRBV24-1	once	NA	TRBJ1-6	TGTGCCACCAGTGACTTTAAATACCCGGATAATTCACCCCTCCACTTT	CATSDFKYPDNSPLHF
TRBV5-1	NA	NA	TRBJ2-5	TGCGCCAGCAGCTTTCCCAAAGCGGGCCCCCCGGAGACCCAGTACTTC	CASSFPKAGPPETQYF
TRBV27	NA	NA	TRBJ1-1	TGTGCCAGCAGTCGCAGGCCTCCGCCTGGCACTGAAGCTTTCTTT	CASSRRPPPGTEAFF
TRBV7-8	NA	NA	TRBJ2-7	TGTGCCAGCAGCTTAAGGAGACAGTCAAGTACTTTTTTCTCCTACGAGCAGTACTTC	CASSLRRQSSTFFSYEQYF
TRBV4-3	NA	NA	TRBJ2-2	TGCGCCAGCAGCCATAAGAAGGGCCAGGGCACCGGGGAGCTGTTTTTT	CASSHKKGQGTGELFF
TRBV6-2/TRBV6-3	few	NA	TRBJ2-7	TGTGCCACCAGCTCGGGCATAGTGGAGCAGTACTTC	CATSSGIVEQYF
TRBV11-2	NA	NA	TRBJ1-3	TGTGCCAGCAGCTTCGGTTGGGACACCATATATTTT	CASSFGWDTIYF
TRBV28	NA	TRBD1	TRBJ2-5	TGTGCCAGCAGTTTTTACAGGGGGCGCAAGGAGACCCAGTACTTC	CASSFYRGRKETQYF
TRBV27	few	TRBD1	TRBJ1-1	TGTGCCAGCAGTTTTTTAGGACAGGGGTCTTATGGGATCACTGAAGCTTTCTTT	CASSFLGQGSYGITEAFF
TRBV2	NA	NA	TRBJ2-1	TGTGTCAGCAACAGAGAGGCCGCGTCCCCATTTAACAATGAGCAGTTCTTC	CVSNREAASPFNNEQFF
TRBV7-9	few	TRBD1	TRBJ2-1	TGTGCCAGCAGCTTTCCGGGACAGGGGGGTTCCTACAATGAGCAGTTCTTC	CASSFPGQGGSYNEQFF
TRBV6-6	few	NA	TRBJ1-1	TGTGCCAGCAGTCCAGCCGTGAGAATGAACACTGAAGCTTTCTTT	CASSPAVRMNTEAFF
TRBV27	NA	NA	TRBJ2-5	TGTGCCAGCAGTCCCGGCAGGGTGGGACCCCAGTACTTC	CASSPGRVGPQYF
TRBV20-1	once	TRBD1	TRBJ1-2	TGCAGTGCTAGAGAGGGTACAGGGGCGCTTGGCTATGGCTACACCTTC	CSAREGTGALGYGYTF